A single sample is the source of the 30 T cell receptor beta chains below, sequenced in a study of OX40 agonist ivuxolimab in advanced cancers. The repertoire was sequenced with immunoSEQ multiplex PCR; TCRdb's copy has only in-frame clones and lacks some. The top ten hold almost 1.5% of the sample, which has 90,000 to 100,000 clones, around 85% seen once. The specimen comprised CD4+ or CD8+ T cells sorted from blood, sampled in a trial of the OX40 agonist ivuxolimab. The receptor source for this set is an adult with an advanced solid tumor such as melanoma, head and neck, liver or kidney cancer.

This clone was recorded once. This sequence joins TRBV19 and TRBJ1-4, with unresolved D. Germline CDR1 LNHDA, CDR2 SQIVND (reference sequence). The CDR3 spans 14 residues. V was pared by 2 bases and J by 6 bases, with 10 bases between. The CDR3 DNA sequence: TGTGCCAGTAGTATAATCGGGAGGCATGAAAAACTGTTTTTT. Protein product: CASSIIGRHEKLFF.

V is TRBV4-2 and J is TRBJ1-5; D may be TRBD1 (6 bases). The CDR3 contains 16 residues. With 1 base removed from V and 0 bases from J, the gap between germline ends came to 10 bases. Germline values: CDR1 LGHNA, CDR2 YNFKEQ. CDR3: CASSQGPGDSNQPQHF. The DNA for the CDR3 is TGTGCCAGCAGCCAAGGCCCAGGGGATAGCAATCAGCCCCAGCATTTT.

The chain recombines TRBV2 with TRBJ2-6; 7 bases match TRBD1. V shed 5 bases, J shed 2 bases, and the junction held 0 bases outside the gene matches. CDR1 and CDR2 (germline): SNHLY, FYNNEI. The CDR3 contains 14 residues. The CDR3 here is CASSTGAGANVLTF. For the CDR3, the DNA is TGTGCCAGCAGTACAGGGGCTGGGGCCAACGTCCTGACTTTC. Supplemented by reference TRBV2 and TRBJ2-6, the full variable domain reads EPEVTQTPSHQVTQMGQEVILRCVPISNHLYFYWYRQILGQKVEFLVSFYNNEISEKSEIFDDQFSVERPDGSNFTLKIRSTKLEDSAMYFCASSTGAGANVLTFGAGSRLTVL.

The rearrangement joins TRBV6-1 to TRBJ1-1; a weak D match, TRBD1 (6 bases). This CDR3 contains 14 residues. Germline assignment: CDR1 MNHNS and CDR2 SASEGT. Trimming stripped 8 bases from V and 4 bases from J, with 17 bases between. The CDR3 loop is CASRRPEGGTEAFF. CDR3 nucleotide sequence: TGTGCCAGCCGTAGACCAGAAGGGGGCACTGAAGCTTTCTTT.

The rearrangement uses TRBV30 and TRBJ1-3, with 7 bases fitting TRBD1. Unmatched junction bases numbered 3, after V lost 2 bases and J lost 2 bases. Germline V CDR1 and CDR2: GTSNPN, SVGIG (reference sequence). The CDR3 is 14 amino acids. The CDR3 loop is CAWSLTGPGNTIYF. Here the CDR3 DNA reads TGTGCCTGGAGTCTGACAGGGCCTGGAAACACCATATATTTT.

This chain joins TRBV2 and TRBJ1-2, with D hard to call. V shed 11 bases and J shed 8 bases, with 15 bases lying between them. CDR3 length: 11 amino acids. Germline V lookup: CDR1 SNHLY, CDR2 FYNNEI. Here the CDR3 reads CALGLVEGYTF. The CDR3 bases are TGTGCCCTAGGACTAGTCGAGGGCTACACCTTC.

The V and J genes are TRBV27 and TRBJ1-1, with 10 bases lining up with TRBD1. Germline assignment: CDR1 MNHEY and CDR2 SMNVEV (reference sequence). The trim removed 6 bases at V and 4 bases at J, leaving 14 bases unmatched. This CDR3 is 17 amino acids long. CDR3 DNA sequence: TGTGCCAGCAGGGGCCGGGACAGGGGTTTAACGGGCACTGAAGCTTTCTTT. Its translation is CASRGRDRGLTGTEAFF.

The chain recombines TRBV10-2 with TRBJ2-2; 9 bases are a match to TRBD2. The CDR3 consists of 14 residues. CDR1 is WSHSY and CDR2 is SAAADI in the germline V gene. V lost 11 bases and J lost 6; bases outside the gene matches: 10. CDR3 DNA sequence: TGCGCCGTTCGTGCTAGCGGGAAGGCCGGGGAGCTGTTTTTT. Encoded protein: CAVRASGKAGELFF.

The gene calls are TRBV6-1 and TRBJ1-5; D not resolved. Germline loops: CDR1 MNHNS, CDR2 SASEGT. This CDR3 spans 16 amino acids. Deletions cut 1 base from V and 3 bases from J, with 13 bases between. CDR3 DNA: TGTGCCAGCAGTGAAGGGAAGGGATTCATCAATCAGCCCCAGCATTTT. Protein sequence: CASSEGKGFINQPQHF.

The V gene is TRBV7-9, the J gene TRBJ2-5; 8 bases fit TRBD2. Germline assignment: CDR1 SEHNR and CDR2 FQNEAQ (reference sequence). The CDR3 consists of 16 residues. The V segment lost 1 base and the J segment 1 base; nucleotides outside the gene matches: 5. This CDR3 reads CASSLGASGPQETQYF. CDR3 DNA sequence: TGTGCCAGCAGCTTAGGCGCTAGCGGGCCCCAAGAGACCCAGTACTTC.

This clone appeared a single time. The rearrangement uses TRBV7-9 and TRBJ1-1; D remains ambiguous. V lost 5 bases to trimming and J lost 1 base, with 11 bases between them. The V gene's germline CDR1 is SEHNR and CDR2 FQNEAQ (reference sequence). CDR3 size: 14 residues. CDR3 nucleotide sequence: TGTGCCAGCAGCGTAATGGTCAGGAACACTGAAGCTTTCTTT. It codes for CASSVMVRNTEAFF.

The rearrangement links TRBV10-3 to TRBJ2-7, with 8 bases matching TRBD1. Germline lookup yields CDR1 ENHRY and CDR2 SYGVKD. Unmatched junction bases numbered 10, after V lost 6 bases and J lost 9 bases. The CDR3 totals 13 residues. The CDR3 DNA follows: TGTGCCATCAGAGATAGGACAGGGTTAGCGCAGTACTTC. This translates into CAIRDRTGLAQYF.

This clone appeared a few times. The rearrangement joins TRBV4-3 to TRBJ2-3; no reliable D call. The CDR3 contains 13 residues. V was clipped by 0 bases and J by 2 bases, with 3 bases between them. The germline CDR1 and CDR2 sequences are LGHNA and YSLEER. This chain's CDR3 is CASSQEYTDTQYF. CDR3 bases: TGCGCCAGCAGCCAAGAGTACACAGATACGCAGTATTTT.

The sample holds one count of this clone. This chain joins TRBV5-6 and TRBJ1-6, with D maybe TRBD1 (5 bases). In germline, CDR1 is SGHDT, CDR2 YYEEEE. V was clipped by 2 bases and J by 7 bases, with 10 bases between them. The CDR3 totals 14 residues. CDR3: CASSFGAANSPLHF. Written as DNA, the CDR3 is TGTGCCAGCAGCTTTGGGGCAGCCAATTCACCCCTCCACTTT. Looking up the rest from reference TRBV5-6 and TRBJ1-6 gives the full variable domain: DAGVTQSPTHLIKTRGQQVTLRCSPKSGHDTVSWYQQALGQGPQFIFQYYEEEERQRGNFPDRFSGHQFPNYSSELNVNALLLGDSALYLCASSFGAANSPLHFGNGTRLTVT.

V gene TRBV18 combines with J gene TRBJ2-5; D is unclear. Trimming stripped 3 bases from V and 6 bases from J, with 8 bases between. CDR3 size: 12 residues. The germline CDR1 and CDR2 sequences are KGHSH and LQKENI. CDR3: CASSPVLKTQYF. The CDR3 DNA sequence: TGTGCCAGCTCACCGGTTCTGAAGACCCAGTACTTC.

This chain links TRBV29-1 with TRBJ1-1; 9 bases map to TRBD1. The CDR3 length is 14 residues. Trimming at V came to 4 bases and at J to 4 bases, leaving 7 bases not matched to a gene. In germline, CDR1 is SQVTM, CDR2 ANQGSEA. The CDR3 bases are TGCAGCGTTGGGGGACAGGGCCGAGGCACTGAAGCTTTCTTT. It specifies CSVGGQGRGTEAFF.

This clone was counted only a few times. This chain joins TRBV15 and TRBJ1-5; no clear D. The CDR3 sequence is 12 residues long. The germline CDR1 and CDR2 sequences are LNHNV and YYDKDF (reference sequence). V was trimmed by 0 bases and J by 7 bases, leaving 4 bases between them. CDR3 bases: TGTGCCACCAGCAGAGATGTACAGCCCCAGCATTTT. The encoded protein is CATSRDVQPQHF.

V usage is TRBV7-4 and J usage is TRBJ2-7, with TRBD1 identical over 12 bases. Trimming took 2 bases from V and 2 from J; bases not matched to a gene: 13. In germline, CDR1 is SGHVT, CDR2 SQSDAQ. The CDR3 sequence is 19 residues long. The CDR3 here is CASSLPGQGALAGAYEQYF. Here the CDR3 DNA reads TGTGCCAGCAGCTTACCGGGACAGGGGGCATTAGCGGGAGCCTACGAGCAGTACTTC.

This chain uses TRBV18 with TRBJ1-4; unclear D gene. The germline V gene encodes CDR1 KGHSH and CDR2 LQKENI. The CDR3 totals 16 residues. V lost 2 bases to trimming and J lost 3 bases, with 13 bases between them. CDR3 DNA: TGTGCCAGCTCACCATCGACCGGGGTAGCTAATGAAAAACTGTTTTTT. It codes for CASSPSTGVANEKLFF.

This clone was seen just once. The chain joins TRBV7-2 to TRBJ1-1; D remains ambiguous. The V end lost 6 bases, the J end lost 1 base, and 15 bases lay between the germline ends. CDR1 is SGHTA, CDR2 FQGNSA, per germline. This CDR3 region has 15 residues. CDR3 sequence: CASRPSRLSNTEAFF. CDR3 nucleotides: TGTGCCAGCAGGCCTTCCAGACTGTCGAACACTGAAGCTTTCTTT.

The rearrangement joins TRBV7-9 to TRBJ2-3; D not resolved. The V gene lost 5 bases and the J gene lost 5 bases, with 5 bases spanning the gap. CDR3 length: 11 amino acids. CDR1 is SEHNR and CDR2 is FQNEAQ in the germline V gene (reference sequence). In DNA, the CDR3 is TGTGCCAGCAGCCCCAGAGATACGCAGTATTTT. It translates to CASSPRDTQYF.

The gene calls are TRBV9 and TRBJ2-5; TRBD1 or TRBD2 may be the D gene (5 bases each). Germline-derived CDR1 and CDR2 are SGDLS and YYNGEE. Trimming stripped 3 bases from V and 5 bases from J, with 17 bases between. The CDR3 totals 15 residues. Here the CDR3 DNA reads TGTGCCAGCAGCGGAAGTATACTGGGACGGGAGACCCAGTACTTC. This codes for CASSGSILGRETQYF. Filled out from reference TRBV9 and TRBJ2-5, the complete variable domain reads DSGVTQTPKHLITATGQRVTLRCSPRSGDLSVYWYQQSLDQGLQFLIQYYNGEERAKGNILERFSAQQFPDLHSELNLSSLELGDSALYFCASSGSILGRETQYFGPGTRLLVL.

In DNA form, the CDR3 reads TGTGCCAGCAGTTACAGAGGGGGCGCGTCGGTAGATACGCAGTATTTT. The encoded protein is CASSYRGGASVDTQYF. The rearrangement links TRBV6-5 to TRBJ2-3, with 7 nucleotides matching TRBD1. Germline V CDR1 and CDR2: MNHEY, SVGAGI. CDR3 length equals 16 residues. Germline trimming cut 2 bases from V and 5 bases from J; bases unmatched to any gene: 10.

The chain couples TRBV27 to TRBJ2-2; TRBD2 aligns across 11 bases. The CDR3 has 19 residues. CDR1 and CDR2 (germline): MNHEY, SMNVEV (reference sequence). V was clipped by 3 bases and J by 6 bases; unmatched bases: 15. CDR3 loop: CASSFLGQSLAGVAGELFF. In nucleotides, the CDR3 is TGTGCCAGCAGTTTTTTAGGACAGTCACTAGCGGGAGTGGCCGGGGAGCTGTTTTTT.

DNA for the CDR3: TGCGCCAGCAGCCCCTTCCCAGCGGGGCAGAACACCGGGGAGCTGTTTTTT. Amino acid sequence: CASSPFPAGQNTGELFF. The V call is TRBV4-3, the J call TRBJ2-2, with 7 bases matching TRBD2. The junction had 9 bases not matched to a gene; V was cut back by 4 bases and J by 1 base. This CDR3 has 17 residues. CDR1 LGHNA and CDR2 YSLEER come from the germline V gene.

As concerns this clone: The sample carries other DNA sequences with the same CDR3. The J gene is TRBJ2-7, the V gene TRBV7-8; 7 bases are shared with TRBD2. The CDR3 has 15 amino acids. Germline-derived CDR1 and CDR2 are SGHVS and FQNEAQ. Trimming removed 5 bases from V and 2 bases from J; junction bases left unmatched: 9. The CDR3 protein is CASSLSGVKTYEQYF. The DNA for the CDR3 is TGTGCCAGCAGCCTCAGCGGGGTCAAAACCTACGAGCAGTACTTC. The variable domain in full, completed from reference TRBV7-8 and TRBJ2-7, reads GAGVSQSPRYKVAKRGQDVALRCDPISGHVSLFWYQQALGQGPEFLTYFQNEAQLDKSGLPSDRFFAERPEGSVSTLKIQRTQQEDSAVYLCASSLSGVKTYEQYFGPGTRLTVT.

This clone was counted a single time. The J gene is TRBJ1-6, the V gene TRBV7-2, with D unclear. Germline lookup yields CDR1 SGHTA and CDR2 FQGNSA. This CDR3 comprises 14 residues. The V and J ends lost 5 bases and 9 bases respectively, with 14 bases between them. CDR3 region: CASSPDIYASPLHF. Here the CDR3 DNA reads TGTGCCAGCAGCCCCGACATTTATGCTTCACCCCTCCACTTT.

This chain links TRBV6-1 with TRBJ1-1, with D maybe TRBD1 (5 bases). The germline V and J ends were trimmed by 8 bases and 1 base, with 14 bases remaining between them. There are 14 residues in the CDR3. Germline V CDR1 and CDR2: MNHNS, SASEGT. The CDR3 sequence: CASDQGNSNTEAFF. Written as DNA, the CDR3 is TGTGCCAGCGACCAGGGAAACTCGAACACTGAAGCTTTCTTT.

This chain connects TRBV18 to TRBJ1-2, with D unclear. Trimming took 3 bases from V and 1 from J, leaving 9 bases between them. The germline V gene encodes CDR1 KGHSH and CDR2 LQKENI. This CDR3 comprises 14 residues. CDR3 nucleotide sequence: TGTGCCAGCTCACCCGCTGCAATTAACTATGGCTACACCTTC. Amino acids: CASSPAAINYGYTF.

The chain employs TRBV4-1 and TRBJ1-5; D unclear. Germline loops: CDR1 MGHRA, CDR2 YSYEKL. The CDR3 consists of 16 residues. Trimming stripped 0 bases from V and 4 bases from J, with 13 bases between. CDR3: CASSQDGGFGNQPQHF. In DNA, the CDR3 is TGCGCCAGCAGCCAAGATGGAGGCTTCGGGAATCAGCCCCAGCATTTT.